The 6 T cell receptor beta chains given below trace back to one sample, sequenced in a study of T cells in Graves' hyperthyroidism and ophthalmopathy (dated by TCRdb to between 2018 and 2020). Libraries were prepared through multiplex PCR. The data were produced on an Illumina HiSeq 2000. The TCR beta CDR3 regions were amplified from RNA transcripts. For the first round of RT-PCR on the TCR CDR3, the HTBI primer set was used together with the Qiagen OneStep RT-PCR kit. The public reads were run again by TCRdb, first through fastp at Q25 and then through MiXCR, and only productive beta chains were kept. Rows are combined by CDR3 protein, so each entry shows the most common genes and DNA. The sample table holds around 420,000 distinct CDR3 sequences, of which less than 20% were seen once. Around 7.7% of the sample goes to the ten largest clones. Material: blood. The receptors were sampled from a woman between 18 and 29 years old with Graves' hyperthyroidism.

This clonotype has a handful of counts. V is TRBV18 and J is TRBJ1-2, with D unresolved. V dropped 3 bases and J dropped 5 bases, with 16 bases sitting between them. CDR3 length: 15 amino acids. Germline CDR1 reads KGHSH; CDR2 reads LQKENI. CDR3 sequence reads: CASSPELSGSYGYTF. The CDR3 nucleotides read TGTGCCAGCTCACCTGAACTGTCCGGGAGTTATGGCTACACCTTC.

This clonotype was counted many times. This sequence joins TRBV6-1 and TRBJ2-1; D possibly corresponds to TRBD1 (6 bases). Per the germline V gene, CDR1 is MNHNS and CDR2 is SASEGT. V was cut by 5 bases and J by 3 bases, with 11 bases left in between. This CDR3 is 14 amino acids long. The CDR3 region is CASSSETGYNEQFF. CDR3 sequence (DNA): TGTGCCAGCAGTTCCGAGACAGGCTACAATGAGCAGTTCTTC.

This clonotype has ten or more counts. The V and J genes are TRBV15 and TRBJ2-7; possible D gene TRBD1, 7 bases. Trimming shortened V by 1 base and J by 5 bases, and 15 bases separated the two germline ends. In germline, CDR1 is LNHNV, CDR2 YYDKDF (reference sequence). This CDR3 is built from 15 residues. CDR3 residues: CATSRGWQGGHEQYF. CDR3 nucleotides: TGTGCCACCAGCAGAGGTTGGCAGGGGGGCCACGAGCAGTACTTC.

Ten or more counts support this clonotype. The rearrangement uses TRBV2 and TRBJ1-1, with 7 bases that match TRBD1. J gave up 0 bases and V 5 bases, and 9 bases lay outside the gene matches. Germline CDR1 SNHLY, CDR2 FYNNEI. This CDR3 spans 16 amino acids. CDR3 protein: CASSLRQGLMNTEAFF. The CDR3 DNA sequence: TGTGCCAGCAGTCTCCGACAGGGACTAATGAACACTGAAGCTTTCTTT.

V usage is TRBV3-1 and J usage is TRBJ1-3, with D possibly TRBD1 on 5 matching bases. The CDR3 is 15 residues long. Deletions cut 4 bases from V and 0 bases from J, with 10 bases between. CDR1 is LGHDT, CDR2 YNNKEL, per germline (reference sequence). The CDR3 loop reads CASSRTGVSGNTIYF. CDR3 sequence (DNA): TGTGCCAGCAGCCGAACAGGTGTCTCTGGAAACACCATATATTTT.

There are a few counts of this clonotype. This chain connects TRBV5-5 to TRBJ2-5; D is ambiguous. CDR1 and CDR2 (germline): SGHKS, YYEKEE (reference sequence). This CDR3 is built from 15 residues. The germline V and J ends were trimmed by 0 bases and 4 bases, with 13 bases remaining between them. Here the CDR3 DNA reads TGTGCCAGCAGCTTGGGACCGGAAGCCCGAGAGACCCAGTACTTC. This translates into CASSLGPEARETQYF.